This is a list of T cell receptor beta chains from one sample in a study of cytomegalovirus exposure and HLA in healthy donors. Here immunoSEQ multiplex PCR was the method, and the copy in TCRdb shows in-frame clones only, minus some. The sample records approximately 190,000 clones, 75% to 80% being singletons. The sequenced sample was PBMCs. The receptors come from a woman aged 25 to 45 in good health and CMV-seropositive. Each CDR3 is given with its conserved first and last residue. The order of the fields is V gene, clone size, J gene, D gene, CDR3 protein, CDR3 DNA. The D gene is left open where the match is weak. The size field is filled for only some rows; it gives once, few, many or a size class.

>TRBV5-1|.|TRBJ2-3|.
CASSSSADSTDTQYF
TGCGCCAGCAGCTCGTCAGCGGATAGCACAGATACGCAGTATTTT
>TRBV19|.|TRBJ2-2|TRBD2
CASSTLAGEVGGELFF
TGTGCCAGTAGTACTTTAGCGGGAGAGGTCGGCGGGGAGCTGTTTTTT
>TRBV5-1|few|TRBJ2-7|.
CASSPAGYYEQYF
TGCGCCAGCAGCCCGGCGGGTTACTACGAGCAGTACTTC
>TRBV7-2|.|TRBJ1-2|.
CASSLAPGGYTF
TGTGCCAGCAGCTTAGCGCCTGGCGGCTACACCTTC
>TRBV7-6|.|TRBJ2-5|.
CASSLAQRGETQYF
TGTGCCAGCAGCTTAGCGCAAAGGGGCGAGACCCAGTACTTC
>TRBV10-2|.|TRBJ1-5|.
CASSGEGNQPQHF
TGCGCCAGTTCAGGGGAGGGAAATCAGCCCCAGCATTTT
>TRBV19|.|TRBJ1-2|TRBD1
CASSPWTGAYGYTF
TGTGCCAGTAGTCCCTGGACAGGGGCCTATGGCTACACCTTC
>TRBV28|.|TRBJ2-5|.
CASRILLAEGAETQYF
TGTGCCAGCAGGATCTTACTAGCGGAGGGGGCAGAGACCCAGTACTTC
>TRBV2|.|TRBJ1-2|.
CASSYTGSYTF
TGTGCCAGCAGTTACACAGGGAGCTACACCTTC
>TRBV6-1|few|TRBJ2-7|.
CASSVTGQLAYEQYF
TGTGCCAGCAGCGTGACCGGACAGCTTGCGTACGAGCAGTACTTC
>TRBV9|.|TRBJ1-4|TRBD1
CASSPGAGTGFEKLFF
TGTGCCAGCAGCCCCGGGGCCGGGACAGGGTTTGAAAAACTGTTTTTT
>TRBV7-2|.|TRBJ2-7|TRBD1
CASSPGQGAGEQYF
TGTGCCAGCAGCCCAGGACAGGGGGCGGGCGAGCAGTACTTC
>TRBV7-3|.|TRBJ2-7|.
CASSRDGTPLSEQYF
TGTGCCAGCAGCCGGGACGGGACTCCCCTGAGCGAGCAGTACTTC
>TRBV9|.|TRBJ2-5|TRBD2
CASSVSGGLGETQYF
TGTGCCAGCAGCGTAAGCGGGGGGCTGGGGGAGACCCAGTACTTC
>TRBV6-6|.|TRBJ2-1|TRBD1
CASSSRTGGYEQFF
TGTGCCAGCAGTTCCCGGACAGGGGGTTATGAGCAGTTCTTC
>TRBV28|.|TRBJ2-1|.
CASSLLRRSNEQFF
TGTGCCAGCAGTTTGCTTAGGAGGTCAAATGAGCAGTTCTTC
>TRBV6-6|.|TRBJ1-1|.
CASSRSGAMNTEAFF
TGTGCCAGCAGTCGTTCAGGGGCGATGAACACTGAAGCTTTCTTT
>TRBV27|.|TRBJ2-7|.
CASSPISHRDRYEQYF
TGTGCCAGCAGTCCGATATCCCACAGGGACCGTTACGAGCAGTACTTC
>TRBV7-7|.|TRBJ2-1|TRBD1
CASSLARGQGSEQFF
TGTGCTAGCAGCTTAGCCCGCGGACAGGGTAGTGAGCAGTTCTTC
>TRBV2|few|TRBJ2-5|.
CASSRDIQETQYF
TGTGCCAGCAGTAGGGACATCCAAGAGACCCAGTACTTC
>TRBV9|.|TRBJ2-3|.
CASSVGDFQRDTQYF
TGTGCCAGCAGCGTGGGGGACTTTCAGCGAGATACGCAGTATTTT
>TRBV19|few|TRBJ1-1|.
CASSDRPMNTEAFF
TGTGCCAGTAGTGACAGACCCATGAACACTGAAGCTTTCTTT
>TRBV28|once|TRBJ1-1|TRBD1
CASSSGARGRDRVVEAFF
TGTGCCAGCAGTTCCGGGGCCAGAGGCCGAGACAGGGTAGTTGAAGCTTTCTTT
>TRBV30|once|TRBJ1-1|.
CAWSVRSPGGAFF
TGTGCCTGGAGTGTAAGGTCGCCGGGGGGAGCTTTCTTT
>TRBV6-5|.|TRBJ2-6|.
CASSLNGANVLTF
TGTGCCAGCAGCTTAAATGGGGCCAACGTCCTGACTTTC
>TRBV6-1|.|TRBJ2-5|TRBD2
CASSEMAGGGETQYF
TGTGCCAGCAGTGAAATGGCGGGGGGCGGGGAGACCCAGTACTTC
>TRBV11-2|.|TRBJ2-7|.
CASSLETGPEQYF
TGTGCCAGCAGCTTAGAAACAGGGCCCGAGCAGTACTTC
>TRBV4-2|.|TRBJ2-7|TRBD1
CASSQGQGGSYEQYF
TGTGCCAGCAGCCAAGGACAGGGGGGGTCCTACGAGCAGTACTTC
>TRBV4-1|.|TRBJ2-3|TRBD2
CASTLAGGLPDTQYF
TGCGCCAGCACCCTAGCGGGGGGGCTTCCAGATACGCAGTATTTT
>TRBV7-9|.|TRBJ1-2|TRBD1
CASSPTGEVYGYTF
TGTGCCAGCAGCCCGACAGGGGAGGTCTATGGCTACACCTTC
>TRBV6-6|.|TRBJ1-5|.
CASSYSGRDRGKPQHF
TGTGCCAGCAGTTACTCAGGTCGAGACAGAGGAAAGCCCCAGCATTTT
>TRBV7-2|.|TRBJ2-7|TRBD2
CASSFVAGGGSYEQYF
TGTGCCAGCAGCTTCGTAGCGGGAGGGGGGTCCTACGAGCAGTACTTC
>TRBV30|.|TRBJ1-1|.
CAWSSSRGRPEAFF
TGTGCCTGGAGTTCCTCCAGGGGACGACCCGAAGCTTTCTTT
>TRBV5-8|.|TRBJ1-1|.
CASSLGVWGATEAFF
TGTGCCAGCAGCTTGGGGGTGTGGGGAGCCACTGAAGCTTTCTTT
>TRBV4-3|.|TRBJ2-1|.
CASSQERGGLHNEQFF
TGCGCCAGCAGCCAAGAAAGGGGTGGGCTTCACAATGAGCAGTTCTTC
>TRBV21-1|.|TRBJ1-1|.
CASSRQNTEAFF
TGTGCCAGCAGTCGACAGAACACTGAAGCTTTCTTT
>TRBV28|.|TRBJ1-5|.
CASSHAPEDQPQHF
TGTGCCAGCAGCCACGCCCCGGAGGATCAGCCCCAGCATTTT
>TRBV5-1|.|TRBJ2-7|TRBD1
CASSLRQGAWEQYF
TGCGCCAGCAGCTTGAGACAGGGGGCTTGGGAGCAGTACTTC
>TRBV6-5|once|TRBJ2-2|TRBD1
CATRDRSSGELFF
TGTGCCACCAGGGACAGATCGAGCGGGGAGCTGTTTTTT
>TRBV30|few|TRBJ1-6|TRBD1
CAWSVRRGNSPLHF
TGTGCCTGGAGTGTACGCAGGGGGAATTCACCCCTCCACTTT
>TRBV28|.|TRBJ1-3|.
CASRESSGNTIYF
TGTGCCAGCAGGGAGAGCTCTGGAAACACCATATATTTT
>TRBV9|.|TRBJ1-1|.
CASSQTVNTEAFF
TGTGCCAGCAGCCAGACAGTTAACACTGAAGCTTTCTTT